These 23 T cell receptor beta chains share one sample of origin, sequenced in a study of blood T cell repertoires in COVID-19. Sequencing was performed with immunoSEQ multiplex PCR; in TCRdb, only in-frame clones are kept and a portion is missing. The data show under 300,000 clones, approximately 83% seen once. The sequenced sample consisted of PBMCs or T cells enriched from blood (not recorded which). The receptor set was obtained from a woman aged 40 to 50 with acute COVID-19.

The V and J genes are TRBV2 and TRBJ2-7; a weak D match, TRBD2 (5 bases). Trimming pared 3 bases from V and 4 bases from J, leaving 10 bases between. The CDR3 length is 13 residues. Per germline, CDR1 SNHLY and CDR2 FYNNEI. Written as DNA, the CDR3 is TGTGCCAGCAGTGATGAGGGATATTACGAGCAGTACTTC. The encoded protein is CASSDEGYYEQYF.

This rearrangement joins TRBV28 to TRBJ2-1; the match to TRBD2 covers 7 bases. CDR1 and CDR2 (germline): MDHEN, SYDVKM. V lost 6 bases and J lost 1; bases outside the gene matches: 9. The CDR3 has 16 amino acids. CDR3 loop: CASSHSGGGSYNEQFF. The CDR3 DNA follows: TGTGCCAGCAGCCACTCGGGAGGTGGGTCCTACAATGAGCAGTTCTTC.

V is TRBV23-1 and J is TRBJ1-5, with D tentatively TRBD1 (5 bases). TRBV23-1 is classed as an ORF, of uncertain function. There are 14 residues in the CDR3. Trimming removed 4 bases from V and 6 bases from J, with 13 bases in between. The CDR3 sequence: CASSRRGGCQPQHF. The CDR3 DNA is TGCGCCAGCAGTCGGAGGGGCGGGTGTCAGCCCCAGCATTTT.

This clone showed up just a few times. The chain uses TRBV11-1 and TRBJ2-1; 8 nucleotides match TRBD2. Germline-derived CDR1 and CDR2 are SGHAT and FQDESV (reference sequence). V dropped 1 base and J dropped 3; count of bases not matched to a gene: 5. The CDR3 totals 16 residues. The CDR3 nucleotides read TGTGCCAGCAGCTTAGAGCCGGGACTAGACTACAATGAGCAGTTCTTC. Its protein product is CASSLEPGLDYNEQFF. Looking up the rest from reference TRBV11-1 and TRBJ2-1 gives the full variable domain: EAEVAQSPRYKITEKSQAVAFWCDPISGHATLYWYRQILGQGPELLVQFQDESVVDDSQLPKDRFSAERLKGVDSTLKIQPAELGDSAMYLCASSLEPGLDYNEQFFGPGTRLTVL.

The chain joins TRBV5-1 to TRBJ2-7; 14 bases map to TRBD2. Germline values: CDR1 SGHRS, CDR2 YFSETQ. CDR3 length: 14 amino acids. J was trimmed by 0 bases and V by 7 bases; bases with no gene match: 0. CDR3: CASGLAGGSYEQYF. Written as DNA, the CDR3 is TGCGCCAGCGGACTAGCGGGGGGCTCCTACGAGCAGTACTTC.

Only one count was recorded for this clone. The chain recombines TRBV15 with TRBJ2-7; 9 bases line up with TRBD1. J was trimmed by 4 bases and V by 3 bases; bases with no gene match: 10. The CDR3 length is 16 residues. Per germline, CDR1 LNHNV and CDR2 YYDKDF (reference sequence). This CDR3 is CATSSVGQGLKYEQYF. The CDR3 DNA reads TGTGCCACCAGCAGCGTAGGACAGGGGCTAAAATACGAGCAGTACTTC.

The chain links TRBV5-8 to TRBJ1-2, with no clear D. The germline V and J ends were trimmed by 0 bases and 4 bases, with 16 bases remaining between them. The germline CDR1 and CDR2 sequences are SGHTS and YDEGEE. The CDR3 has 16 residues. CDR3 sequence (DNA): TGTGCCAGCAGCTTGGCCAAGGAGGGAGGAGGCTATGGCTACACCTTC. The encoded protein is CASSLAKEGGGYGYTF.

The chain combines TRBV4-2 with TRBJ1-2; D possibly corresponds to TRBD1 (6 bases). The CDR3 extends over 16 amino acids. Germline loops: CDR1 LGHNA, CDR2 YNFKEQ. V was clipped by 0 bases and J by 4 bases, with 15 bases between them. CDR3 coding DNA: TGTGCCAGCAGCCAAGAAGGACAGAGATCTTTCTATGGCTACACCTTC. It encodes CASSQEGQRSFYGYTF.

The genes are TRBV5-6 and TRBJ1-5; 8 positions match TRBD1. V shed 2 bases and J 4 bases; nucleotides not matched to a gene: 2. CDR1 is SGHDT and CDR2 is YYEEEE in the germline V gene. The CDR3 contains 14 residues. The CDR3 region has the DNA TGTGCCAGCAGCTTCGGGACAGGTAATCAGCCCCAGCATTTT. This translates into CASSFGTGNQPQHF.

V usage is TRBV3-1 (or the pseudogene TRBV3-2) and J usage is TRBJ2-5, with 10 bases that match TRBD2. This CDR3 spans 16 amino acids. CDR1 LGHDT and CDR2 YNNKEL come from the germline V gene (reference sequence). V was pared by 2 bases and J by 5 bases, with 8 bases of the junction left unmatched. CDR3 bases: TGTGCCAGCAGCCAAACCCCCGGGACTAGCGAGGAGACCCAGTACTTC. It encodes CASSQTPGTSEETQYF.

The chain joins TRBV23-1 to TRBJ2-1; D perhaps matches TRBD1 (6 bases). TRBV23-1 falls under the ORF class, with uncertain function. V was trimmed by 4 bases and J by 5 bases, leaving 24 bases between them. The CDR3 is 18 amino acids. CDR3 protein: CASSRLPGQWVFHNEQFF. The CDR3 DNA follows: TGCGCCAGCAGTCGGTTACCGGGACAATGGGTATTCCACAATGAGCAGTTCTTC.

The rearrangement links TRBV6-1 to TRBJ1-1; D call uncertain. This CDR3 is 12 amino acids long. Trimming removed 3 bases at V and 5 bases at J, with 7 bases between. Germline V gene sequence: CDR1 MNHNS, CDR2 SASEGT. CDR3 sequence: CASSDEETEAFF. The DNA for the CDR3 is TGTGCCAGCAGTGACGAGGAGACTGAAGCTTTCTTT.

V is TRBV7-2 and J is TRBJ2-4; D might be TRBD2 (5 bases). CDR1 is SGHTA, CDR2 FQGNSA, per germline. This CDR3 contains 14 residues. V lost 4 bases to trimming and J lost 12 bases, with 19 bases between them. In nucleotides, the CDR3 is TGTGCCAGCAGCTCCCCCGAAGAGGGTGCCCCTCAGTACTTC. Amino acid sequence: CASSSPEEGAPQYF.

The chain combines TRBV7-9 with TRBJ1-1; unclear D gene. Per germline, CDR1 SEHNR and CDR2 FQNEAQ (reference sequence). The V and J ends lost 4 bases and 3 bases respectively, with 18 bases between them. The CDR3 contains 16 residues. This chain's CDR3 is CASSSPWRPVDTEAFF. In nucleotides, the CDR3 is TGTGCCAGCAGCTCCCCATGGAGACCGGTAGACACTGAAGCTTTCTTT.

CDR3 sequence reads: CASSPRLAGIHEQFF. The CDR3 DNA reads TGTGCCAGCAGCCCCCGACTAGCGGGAATCCATGAGCAGTTCTTC. The V and J genes are TRBV9 and TRBJ2-1; the match to TRBD2 covers 11 bases. There are 15 residues in the CDR3. Germline CDR1 is SGDLS and CDR2 is YYNGEE. V gave up 4 bases and J gave up 8 bases; unmatched junction bases: 8. Full variable domain (remainder filled in from reference TRBV9 and TRBJ2-1): DSGVTQTPKHLITATGQRVTLRCSPRSGDLSVYWYQQSLDQGLQFLIQYYNGEERAKGNILERFSAQQFPDLHSELNLSSLELGDSALYFCASSPRLAGIHEQFFGPGTRLTVL.

The genes are TRBV6-5 and TRBJ2-7, with D unclear. This CDR3 has 14 residues. Trimming took 4 bases from V and 3 from J, leaving 13 bases between them. Germline-derived CDR1 and CDR2 are MNHEY and SVGAGI. The CDR3 DNA follows: TGTGCCAGCAGTTCACCGACAAGACGCTACGAGCAGTACTTC. It yields the protein CASSSPTRRYEQYF.

The V call is TRBV5-1, the J call TRBJ2-2; TRBD1 agrees at 9 bases. The CDR3 extends over 15 amino acids. The germline gives CDR1 SGHRS, CDR2 YFSETQ. Trimming cost V 2 bases and J 7 bases; bases outside gene matches: 6. CDR3 amino acids: CASSFSTGGGGELFF. CDR3 DNA sequence: TGCGCCAGCAGCTTCAGTACAGGGGGCGGCGGGGAGCTGTTTTTT.

The chain employs TRBV6-2 or TRBV6-3 and TRBJ2-2; 8 bases align to TRBD2. V gave up 2 bases and J gave up 7 bases; unmatched junction bases: 9. The germline gives CDR1 MNHEY, CDR2 SVGEGT. The CDR3 spans 16 residues. The DNA of the CDR3 is TGTGCCAGCAGTTACGCCCGGGGGGGGATGATCGGGGAGCTGTTTTTT. Residues: CASSYARGGMIGELFF.

This chain joins TRBV12-3 or TRBV12-4 and TRBJ1-4; D is uncertain. The CDR3 totals 13 residues. Trimming left V 6 bases short and J 7 bases short, with 12 bases between. CDR3 in DNA: TGTGCCAGCAGCCAATCGACACTTGAAAAACTGTTTTTT. Translating it yields CASSQSTLEKLFF.

This clone was recorded once. The J gene is TRBJ2-1, the V gene TRBV5-1, with 7 bases identical to TRBD1. CDR1 and CDR2 from the germline V gene are SGHRS and YFSETQ. The CDR3 loop spans 13 amino acids. V trimming: 3 bases; J trimming: 5 bases; junction bases outside the gene matches: 2. CDR3 loop: CASSWGTDNEQFF. CDR3 nucleotides: TGCGCCAGCAGCTGGGGGACAGACAATGAGCAGTTCTTC.

The chain links TRBV10-3 to TRBJ2-1; D is perhaps TRBD2 (5 bases). V dropped 2 bases and J dropped 8 bases, with 10 bases sitting between them. CDR3 length: 13 residues. In germline, CDR1 is ENHRY, CDR2 SYGVKD. The CDR3 loop reads CAISEGVGDEQFF. CDR3 nucleotide sequence: TGTGCCATCAGTGAGGGGGTGGGAGATGAGCAGTTCTTC.

The chain recombines TRBV13 with TRBJ2-4; perhaps TRBD2 as D (5 bases). V dropped 4 bases and J dropped 0 bases, with 25 bases sitting between them. CDR1 and CDR2 from the germline V gene are PRHDT and FYEKMQ (reference sequence). The CDR3 has 20 amino acids. In nucleotides, the CDR3 is TGTGCCAGCAGCTCAATCAAGGTATCCGGAAGGGAGCTAGCCAAAAACATTCAGTACTTC. Translating it yields CASSSIKVSGRELAKNIQYF.

This clone has just one count. The rearrangement joins TRBV24-1 to TRBJ2-7, with 7 bases fitting TRBD1. CDR1 and CDR2 from the germline V gene are KGHDR and SFDVKD. This CDR3 is built from 14 residues. Losses at the gene ends were 7 bases for V and 0 bases for J; bases not matched to a gene: 5. The CDR3 DNA reads as TGTGCCACCAGCAAGACAGGGAGCTCCTACGAGCAGTACTTC. Translating it yields CATSKTGSSYEQYF.